These 9 T cell receptor beta chains came from one sample sequenced in a study of patients and donors after allogeneic stem cell transplantation. Via MiXCR, TCRdb re-called the RT-PCR reads, giving one row per CDR3 protein. This sample has about 57,000 distinct CDR3 sequences, with about 14% found just once. Sequencing input: blood, either unsorted or a sorted T cell fraction (not recorded which). All receptors derive from a human donor who was either an allogeneic HSCT recipient or a stem cell or donor lymphocyte infusion donor (not recorded which). It is not recorded whose cells these are; they may come from a transplant donor.

The table lists this clonotype with a few counts. The rearrangement joins TRBV24-1 to TRBJ2-5; unclear D gene. This CDR3 has 15 amino acids. Per germline, CDR1 KGHDR and CDR2 SFDVKD. Trimming cost V 0 bases and J 5 bases, with 12 bases left between them. The chain's CDR3 is CATSDLKVAGETQYF. The CDR3 DNA follows: TGTGCCACCAGTGATTTGAAAGTAGCCGGGGAGACCCAGTACTTC.

The rearrangement joins TRBV7-8 to TRBJ1-4; D remains unclear. Germline V CDR1 and CDR2: SGHVS, FQNEAQ. There are 14 residues in the CDR3. Between the trimmed V and J ends, which lost 5 bases and 5 bases, there was a span of 12 bases. As DNA, the CDR3 is TGTGCCAGCAGCACAAGGACGGTGAATGAAAAACTGTTTTTT. Its protein product is CASSTRTVNEKLFF. The whole variable domain, remainder taken from reference TRBV7-8 and TRBJ1-4, is GAGVSQSPRYKVAKRGQDVALRCDPISGHVSLFWYQQALGQGPEFLTYFQNEAQLDKSGLPSDRFFAERPEGSVSTLKIQRTQQEDSAVYLCASSTRTVNEKLFFGSGTQLSVL.

This clonotype was found a few times. The chain couples TRBV4-2 to TRBJ2-7; 9 nucleotides agree with TRBD1. The ends lost 0 bases at V and 0 bases at J; junction bases unmatched: 9. This CDR3 is 18 amino acids long. Germline-derived CDR1 and CDR2 are LGHNA and YNFKEQ. The CDR3 is CASSQESSRTGVSYEQYF. CDR3 nucleotides: TGTGCCAGCAGCCAAGAAAGTAGCCGGACAGGGGTCTCCTACGAGCAGTACTTC.

There are a few counts of this clonotype. This chain uses TRBV28 with TRBJ2-2, with TRBD2 as a possible D gene (7 bases). Trimming stripped 6 bases from V and 3 bases from J, with 14 bases between. Germline loops: CDR1 MDHEN, CDR2 SYDVKM. This CDR3 is 15 amino acids long. In DNA form, the CDR3 reads TGTGCCAGCAGCCGGGGGGACACTCACACCGGGGAGCTGTTTTTT. Translated: CASSRGDTHTGELFF.

The chain joins TRBV12-3 or TRBV12-4 to TRBJ2-7; D perhaps matches TRBD1 (5 bases). The CDR3 covers 15 residues. V dropped 3 bases and J dropped 0 bases, with 12 bases sitting between them. The CDR3 region is CASSFWGSSSYEQYF. The CDR3 DNA reads as TGTGCCAGCAGTTTTTGGGGCTCAAGCTCCTACGAGCAGTACTTC.

This clonotype has more than one count but fewer than ten. This rearrangement joins TRBV18 to TRBJ1-4; no firm D call. The CDR3 extends over 14 amino acids. CDR1 KGHSH and CDR2 LQKENI come from the germline V gene. Trimming pared 3 bases from V and 6 bases from J, leaving 11 bases between. DNA for the CDR3: TGTGCCAGCTCACCTTTGGGCAGCCATGAAAAACTGTTTTTT. This codes for CASSPLGSHEKLFF.

By share, this clonotype counts as medium-sized. This CDR3 is CASSGAGRGDQPQHF. CDR3 DNA sequence: TGTGCCAGCAGTGGGGCAGGTCGAGGGGATCAGCCCCAGCATTTT. The chain is built from TRBV25-1 and TRBJ1-5; D perhaps matches TRBD1 (5 bases). This CDR3 has 15 residues. V lost 4 bases and J lost 5, with 15 bases in between. Germline V gives CDR1 MGHDK, CDR2 SYGVNS.

The gene calls are TRBV6-5 and TRBJ1-1; possibly TRBD1 for D (5 bases). The CDR3 is made up of 15 amino acids. Germline V gene sequence: CDR1 MNHEY, CDR2 SVGAGI. V shed 4 bases and J shed 5 bases, with 17 bases lying between them. The CDR3 nucleotides are TGTGCCAGCAGTTTTTTGCCGGGGGGAAGGACTGAAGCTTTCTTT. It translates to CASSFLPGGRTEAFF.

V is TRBV20-1 and J is TRBJ2-7, with D unresolved. Between the trimmed V and J ends, which lost 1 base and 3 bases, there was a span of 19 bases. The CDR3 runs to 16 residues. Per the germline V gene, CDR1 is DFQATT and CDR2 is SNEGSKA (reference sequence). Written as DNA, the CDR3 is TGCAGTGCTAGAGCCCCCCTAGTCAACCCAAACTACGAGCAGTACTTC. Protein: CSARAPLVNPNYEQYF.